A selection of T cell receptor beta chains follows, all from one sample in a study of blood T cell repertoires in COVID-19. Profiled with immunoSEQ multiplex PCR; TCRdb holds only in-frame clones, not every one. In the table there are roughly 330,000 clones, over 70% of which are singletons. The material sequenced was peripheral blood. Receptors were obtained from a woman between 45 and 60 years old with acute or convalescent COVID-19. Each CDR3 is given with its conserved first and last residue. D genes are given only for firm matches. Not every row has a clone size; where given, it reads once, few, many or a size class.

clone_size,j_call,d_call,v_call,cdr3_nt,cdr3_aa
NA,TRBJ2-5,NA,TRBV5-1,TGCGCCAGCAGCCTGACTATGGATCAGACCCAGTACTTC,CASSLTMDQTQYF
NA,TRBJ1-4,TRBD1,TRBV4-1,TGCGCCAGCAGCCAAGGACAGGGTCATGAAAAACTGTTTTTT,CASSQGQGHEKLFF
NA,TRBJ2-5,NA,TRBV3-1/TRBV3-2,TGTGCCAGCAGCCAAGGGGTGAGGGCCCAGTACTTC,CASSQGVRAQYF
NA,TRBJ2-1,TRBD2,TRBV5-1,TGCGCCAGCAGCCTAGCGGGAGGAGCCTACAATGAGCAGTTCTTC,CASSLAGGAYNEQFF
NA,TRBJ1-5,TRBD1,TRBV30,TGTGCCTGGACCAGGGGGGTGAATCAGCCCCAGCATTTT,CAWTRGVNQPQHF
NA,TRBJ2-5,NA,TRBV15,TGTGCCACCAGCAGGGAGTTGGAGACCCAGTACTTC,CATSRELETQYF
NA,TRBJ2-3,TRBD2,TRBV5-5,TGTGCCAGCAGCTTGGCAGCTAGCGGGAGCGCAGATACGCAGTATTTT,CASSLAASGSADTQYF
NA,TRBJ2-7,TRBD1,TRBV19,TGTGCCAGTAGTATGGGGACAGGGATGTACGAGCAGTACTTC,CASSMGTGMYEQYF
NA,TRBJ2-6,NA,TRBV3-1/TRBV3-2,TGTGCCAGCAGCCAAGTTCTAGCCCTGGCTGGGGCCAACGTCCTGACTTTC,CASSQVLALAGANVLTF
NA,TRBJ1-1,TRBD1,TRBV7-2,TGTGCCAGCAGCCCCCCGGACAGGGGGGGGAACACTGAAGCTTTCTTT,CASSPPDRGGNTEAFF
NA,TRBJ1-2,NA,TRBV18,TGTGCCAGCTCACCGGATCAGGGAAGCTATGGCTACACCTTC,CASSPDQGSYGYTF
once,TRBJ2-1,TRBD1,TRBV7-9,TGTGCCAGCAGCCCTTGGGACAGGGAAGCCAATGAGCAGTTCTTC,CASSPWDREANEQFF
NA,TRBJ2-5,TRBD2,TRBV5-4,TGTGCCAGCAGCCACACTAGCGGGAGGTCCCAAGAGACCCAGTACTTC,CASSHTSGRSQETQYF
NA,TRBJ1-2,TRBD1,TRBV18,TGTGCCAGCTCACCGGGACAGGCCTATGGCTACACCTTC,CASSPGQAYGYTF
few,TRBJ1-2,TRBD1,TRBV4-3,TGCGCCAGCAGCCAAGATGTCGGGACAGGGGGGGGCTACACCTTC,CASSQDVGTGGGYTF
NA,TRBJ2-7,NA,TRBV12-3/TRBV12-4,TGTGCCAGCAGTTTCCGGAGGGGATCCGAGCAGTACTTC,CASSFRRGSEQYF
NA,TRBJ2-5,TRBD2,TRBV18,TGTGCCAGCTCAATAGCTAGCGGGGGCCAAGAGACCCAGTACTTC,CASSIASGGQETQYF
NA,TRBJ2-5,TRBD1,TRBV19,TGTGCCAGCTCTGACAGGGGAGAGACCCAGTACTTC,CASSDRGETQYF